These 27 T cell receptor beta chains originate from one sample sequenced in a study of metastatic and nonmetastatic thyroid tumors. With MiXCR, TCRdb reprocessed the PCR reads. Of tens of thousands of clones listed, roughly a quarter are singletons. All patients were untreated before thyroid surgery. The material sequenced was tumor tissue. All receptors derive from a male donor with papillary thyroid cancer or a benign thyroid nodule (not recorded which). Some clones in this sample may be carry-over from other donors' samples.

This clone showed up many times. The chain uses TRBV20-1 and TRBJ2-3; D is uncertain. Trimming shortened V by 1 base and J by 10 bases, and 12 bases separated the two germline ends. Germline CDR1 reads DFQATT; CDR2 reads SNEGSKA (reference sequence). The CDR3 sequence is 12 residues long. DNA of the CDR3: TGCAGTGCTAGAGGTAACCGCGTGGCGCAGTATTTT. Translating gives CSARGNRVAQYF.

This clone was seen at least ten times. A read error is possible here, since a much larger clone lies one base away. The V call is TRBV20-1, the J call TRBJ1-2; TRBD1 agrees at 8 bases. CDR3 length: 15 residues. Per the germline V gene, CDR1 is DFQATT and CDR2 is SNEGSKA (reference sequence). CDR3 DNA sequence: TGCAGTGCTAGAGGTGGACAGGGAGCTAACTATGGCTACATCTTC. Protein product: CSARGGQGANYGYIF.

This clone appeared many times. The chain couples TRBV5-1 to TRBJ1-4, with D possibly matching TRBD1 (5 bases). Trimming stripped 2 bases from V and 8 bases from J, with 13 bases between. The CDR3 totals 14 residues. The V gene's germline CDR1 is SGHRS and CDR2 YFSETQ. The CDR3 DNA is TGCGCCAGCAGCTTAGTCAGGGCGGACGAAAAACTGTTTTTT. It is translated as CASSLVRADEKLFF.

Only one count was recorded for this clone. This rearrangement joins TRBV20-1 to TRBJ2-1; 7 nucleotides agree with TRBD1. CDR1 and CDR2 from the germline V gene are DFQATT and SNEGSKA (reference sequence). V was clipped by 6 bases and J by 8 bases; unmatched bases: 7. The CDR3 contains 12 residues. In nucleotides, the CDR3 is TGCAGTGCCCGACAGGGAATCGATGAGCAGTTCTTC. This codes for CSARQGIDEQFF.

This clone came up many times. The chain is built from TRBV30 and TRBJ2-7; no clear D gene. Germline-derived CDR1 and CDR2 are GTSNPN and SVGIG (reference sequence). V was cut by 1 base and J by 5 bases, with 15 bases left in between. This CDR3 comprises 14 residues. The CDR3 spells CAWSASGLSHEQYF. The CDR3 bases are TGTGCCTGGAGTGCTTCCGGGCTTTCACACGAGCAGTACTTC.

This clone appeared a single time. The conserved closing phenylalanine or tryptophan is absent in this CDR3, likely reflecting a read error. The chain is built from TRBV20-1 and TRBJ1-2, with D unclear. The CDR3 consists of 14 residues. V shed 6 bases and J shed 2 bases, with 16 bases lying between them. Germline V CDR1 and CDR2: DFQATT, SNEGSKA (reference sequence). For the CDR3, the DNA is TGCAGTGCGCGGGAGCATCTTAACAACTATGGCTACACCCTC. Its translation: CSAREHLNNYGYTL.

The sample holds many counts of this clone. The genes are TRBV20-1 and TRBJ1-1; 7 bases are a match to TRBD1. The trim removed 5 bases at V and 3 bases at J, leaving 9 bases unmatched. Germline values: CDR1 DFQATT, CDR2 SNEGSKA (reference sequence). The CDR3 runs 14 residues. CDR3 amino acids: CSAQKDRADTEAFF. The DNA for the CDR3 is TGCAGTGCTCAAAAAGACAGGGCGGACACTGAAGCTTTCTTT.

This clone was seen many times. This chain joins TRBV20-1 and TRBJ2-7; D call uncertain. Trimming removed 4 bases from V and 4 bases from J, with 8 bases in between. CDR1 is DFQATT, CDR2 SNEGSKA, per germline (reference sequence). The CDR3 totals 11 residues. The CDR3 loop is CSAKREYEQYF. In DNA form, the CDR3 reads TGCAGTGCTAAGAGAGAATACGAGCAGTACTTC.

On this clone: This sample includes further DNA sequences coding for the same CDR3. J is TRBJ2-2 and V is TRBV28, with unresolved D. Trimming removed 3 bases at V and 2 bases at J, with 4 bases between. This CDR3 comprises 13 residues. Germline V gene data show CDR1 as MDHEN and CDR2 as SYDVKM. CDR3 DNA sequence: TGTGCCAGCAGTTTCTCAAACACCGGGGAGCTGTTTTTT. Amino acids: CASSFSNTGELFF. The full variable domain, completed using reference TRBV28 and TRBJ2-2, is DVKVTQSSRYLVKRTGEKVFLECVQDMDHENMFWYRQDPGLGLRLIYFSYDVKMKEKGDIPEGYSVSREKKERFSLILESASTNQTSMYLCASSFSNTGELFFGEGSRLTVL.

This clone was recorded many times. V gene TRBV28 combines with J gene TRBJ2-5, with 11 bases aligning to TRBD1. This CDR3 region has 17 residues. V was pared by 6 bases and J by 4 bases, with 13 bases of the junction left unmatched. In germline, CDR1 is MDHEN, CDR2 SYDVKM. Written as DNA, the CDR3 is TGTGCCAGCAGCGAATCGGACAGGGGGCCTTGGTCAGAGACCCAGTACTTC. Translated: CASSESDRGPWSETQYF.

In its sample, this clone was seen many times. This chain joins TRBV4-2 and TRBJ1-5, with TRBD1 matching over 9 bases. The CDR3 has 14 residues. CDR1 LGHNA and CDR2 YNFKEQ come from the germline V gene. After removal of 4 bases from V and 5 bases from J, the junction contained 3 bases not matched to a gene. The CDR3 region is CASSLQGADQPQHF. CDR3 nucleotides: TGTGCCAGCAGCCTACAGGGGGCGGATCAGCCCCAGCATTTT.

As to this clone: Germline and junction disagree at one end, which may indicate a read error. The CDR3 region is CASSLATSGMETQYF. Here the CDR3 DNA reads TGCGCCAGCAGTTTGGCCACTAGCGGTATGGAGACCCAGTACTTC. The rearrangement links TRBV5-1 to TRBJ2-5; TRBD2 aligns across 8 bases. This CDR3 spans 15 amino acids. Germline CDR1 SGHRS, CDR2 YFSETQ.

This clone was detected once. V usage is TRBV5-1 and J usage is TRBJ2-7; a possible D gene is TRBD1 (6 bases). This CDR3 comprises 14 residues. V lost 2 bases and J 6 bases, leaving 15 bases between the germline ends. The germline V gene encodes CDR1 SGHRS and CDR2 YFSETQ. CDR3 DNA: TGCGCCAGCAGCTTCGGACAGATTCCTGGCGAGCAGTACTTC. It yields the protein CASSFGQIPGEQYF.

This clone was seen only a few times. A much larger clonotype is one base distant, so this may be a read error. The DNA for the CDR3 is TGTGCCTGGATGCTTGAGGGGTCCAATCAGCCCCAGCATTTT. Translation gives CAWMLEGSNQPQHF. The chain is built from TRBV30 and TRBJ1-5; D is possibly TRBD1 (5 bases). V dropped 4 bases and J dropped 3 bases, with 13 bases sitting between them. The length of the CDR3 is 14 residues. The germline V gene has CDR1 GTSNPN and CDR2 SVGIG (reference sequence).

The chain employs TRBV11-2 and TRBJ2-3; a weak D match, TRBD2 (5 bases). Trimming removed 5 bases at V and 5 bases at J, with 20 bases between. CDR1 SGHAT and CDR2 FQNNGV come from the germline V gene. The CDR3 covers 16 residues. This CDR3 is CASSLLSVRAGDTQYF. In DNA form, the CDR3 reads TGTGCCAGCAGCCTTCTTTCCGTTAGGGCGGGAGATACGCAGTATTTT. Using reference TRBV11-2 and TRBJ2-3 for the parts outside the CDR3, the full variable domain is EAGVAQSPRYKIIEKRQSVAFWCNPISGHATLYWYQQILGQGPKLLIQFQNNGVVDDSQLPKDRFSAERLKGVDSTLKIQPAKLEDSAVYLCASSLLSVRAGDTQYFGPGTRLTVL.

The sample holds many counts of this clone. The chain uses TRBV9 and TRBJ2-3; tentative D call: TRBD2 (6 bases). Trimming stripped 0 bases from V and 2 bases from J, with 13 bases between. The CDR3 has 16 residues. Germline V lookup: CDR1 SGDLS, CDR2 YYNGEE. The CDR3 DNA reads TGTGCCAGCAGCGTAGCCACTGCGGGGAACACAGATACGCAGTATTTT. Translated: CASSVATAGNTDTQYF.

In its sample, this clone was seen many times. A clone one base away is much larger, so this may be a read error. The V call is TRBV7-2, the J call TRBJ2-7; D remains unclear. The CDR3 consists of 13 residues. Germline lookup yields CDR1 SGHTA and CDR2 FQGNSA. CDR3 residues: CASSSNFPPERYF. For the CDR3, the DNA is TGTGCCAGCAGCTCAAACTTCCCACCCGAGCGGTACTTC.

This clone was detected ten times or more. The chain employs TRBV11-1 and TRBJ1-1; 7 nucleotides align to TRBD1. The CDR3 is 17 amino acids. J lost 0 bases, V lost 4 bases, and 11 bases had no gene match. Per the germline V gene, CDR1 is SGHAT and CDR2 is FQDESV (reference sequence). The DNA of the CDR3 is TGTGCCAGCAGCTCATCAAAAGGGGGCCCAATGAACACTGAAGCTTTCTTT. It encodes CASSSSKGGPMNTEAFF.

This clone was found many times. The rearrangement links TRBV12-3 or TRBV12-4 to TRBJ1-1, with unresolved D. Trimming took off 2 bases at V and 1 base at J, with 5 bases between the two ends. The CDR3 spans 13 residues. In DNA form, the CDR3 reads TGTGCCAGCAGTTTAACCTGGAACACTGAAGCTTTCTTT. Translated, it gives CASSLTWNTEAFF.

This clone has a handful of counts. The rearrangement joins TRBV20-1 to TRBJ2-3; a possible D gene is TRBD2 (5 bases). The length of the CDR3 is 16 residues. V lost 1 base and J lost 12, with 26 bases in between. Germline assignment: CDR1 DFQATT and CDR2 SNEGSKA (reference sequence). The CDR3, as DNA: TGCAGTGCTAGAGTACCCACTGGGAGCGGATTAGATGCACAGTATTTT. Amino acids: CSARVPTGSGLDAQYF.

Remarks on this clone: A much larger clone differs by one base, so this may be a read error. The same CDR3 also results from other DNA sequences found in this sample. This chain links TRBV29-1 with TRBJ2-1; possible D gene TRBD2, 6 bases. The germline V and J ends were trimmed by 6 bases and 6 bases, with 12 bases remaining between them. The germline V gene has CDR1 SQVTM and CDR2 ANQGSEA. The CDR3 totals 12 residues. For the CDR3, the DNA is TGCAGCGTGGTGGGAGGTCCCAATGAGCAGTTCTTC. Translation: CSVVGGPNEQFF.

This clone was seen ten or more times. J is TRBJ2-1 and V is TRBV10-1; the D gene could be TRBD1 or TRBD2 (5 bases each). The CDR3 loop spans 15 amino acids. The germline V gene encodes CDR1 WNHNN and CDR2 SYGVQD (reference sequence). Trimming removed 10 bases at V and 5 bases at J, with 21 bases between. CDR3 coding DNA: TGCGCCACCAGGGCAGGGAGTGGGGCCCACAATGAGCAGTTCTTC. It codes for CATRAGSGAHNEQFF.

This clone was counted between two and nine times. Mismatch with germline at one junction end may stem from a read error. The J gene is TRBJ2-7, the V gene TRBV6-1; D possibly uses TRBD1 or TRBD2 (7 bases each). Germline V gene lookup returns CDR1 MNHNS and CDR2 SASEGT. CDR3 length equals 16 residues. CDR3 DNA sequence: TGTGCCAGCAGTGAAGCCGAGGGGGCAGGGGGGGTCGAGCAATACTTC. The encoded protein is CASSEAEGAGGVEQYF.

CDR3 amino acids: CASSLEDRADTQYF. The DNA of the CDR3 is TGTGCCAGCAGCTTAGAGGACAGGGCAGATACGCAGTATTTT. The chain employs TRBV11-3 and TRBJ2-3; 8 bases are shared with TRBD1. Germline assignment: CDR1 SGHNT and CDR2 YENEEA. This CDR3 contains 14 residues. V was pared by 0 bases and J by 4 bases, with 0 bases of the junction left unmatched.

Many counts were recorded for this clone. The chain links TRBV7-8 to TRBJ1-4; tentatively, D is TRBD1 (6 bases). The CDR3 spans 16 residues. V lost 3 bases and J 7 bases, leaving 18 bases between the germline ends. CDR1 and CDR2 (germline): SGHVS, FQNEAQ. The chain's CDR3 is CASSFRQGGYGEKLFF. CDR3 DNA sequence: TGTGCCAGCAGCTTTCGTCAAGGGGGATACGGTGAAAAACTGTTTTTT.

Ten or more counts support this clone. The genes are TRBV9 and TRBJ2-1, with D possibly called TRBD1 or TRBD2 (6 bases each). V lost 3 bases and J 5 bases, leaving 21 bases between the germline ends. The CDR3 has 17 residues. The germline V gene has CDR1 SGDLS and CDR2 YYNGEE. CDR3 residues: CASSEDLLARDNNEQFF. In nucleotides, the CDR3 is TGTGCCAGCAGCGAAGACCTCCTAGCGAGGGACAACAATGAGCAGTTCTTC.

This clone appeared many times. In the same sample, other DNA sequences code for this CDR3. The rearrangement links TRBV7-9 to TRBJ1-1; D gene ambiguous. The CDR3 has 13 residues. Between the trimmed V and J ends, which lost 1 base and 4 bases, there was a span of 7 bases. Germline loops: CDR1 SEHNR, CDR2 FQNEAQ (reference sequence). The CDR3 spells CASSLVAGTEAFF. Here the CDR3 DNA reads TGTGCCAGCAGCTTAGTGGCAGGCACTGAAGCTTTCTTT.